This record covers a single TCR beta chain. The data were obtained in a study of blood T cell repertoires in COVID-19. At the level of the study: COVID-19 samples from acute and convalescent phases originated in the United States, Italy and Spain.

Profiling relied on immunoSEQ multiplex PCR, and the TCRdb table lists in-frame clones only, not all of them. In the table there are approximately 88,000 clones, 80% of which are singletons. This TCR was sampled from a woman older than 75 with acute or convalescent COVID-19. Sequenced sample: peripheral blood.

CDR3 residues: CASSFEGLPGQPQHF. In DNA form, the CDR3 reads TGCGCCAGCAGCTTCGAGGGACTCCCGGGTCAGCCCCAGCATTTT. The chain couples TRBV5-1 to TRBJ1-5; the D gene is possibly TRBD1 (5 bases). V gave up 2 bases and J gave up 6 bases, with 15 bases separating them. CDR3 length equals 15 residues. Germline assignment: CDR1 SGHRS and CDR2 YFSETQ.